A selection of T cell receptor beta chains follows, all from one sample in a study of blood T cell repertoires in COVID-19. Sequencing was performed with immunoSEQ multiplex PCR; in TCRdb, only in-frame clones are kept and a portion is missing. This table has some 300,000 clones, roughly 90% appearing once. The specimen was PBMCs or T cells enriched from blood (not recorded which). Receptor source: a woman between 25 and 40 years old who had recovered from COVID-19. Each CDR3 is given with its conserved first and last residue. The D gene is left open where the match is weak. The listing skips clone size in some rows; elsewhere it reads once, few, many or a size class.

cdr3_nt: TGTGCCAGTAGCTACGACGGTTCTTCGGGAGGCTACACCTTC
cdr3_aa: CASSYDGSSGGYTF
d_call: -
v_call: TRBV19
clone_size: -
j_call: TRBJ1-2

cdr3_nt: TGTGCCAGCAGCAACCGGGACAGGGGCTCCGGCACTGAAGCTTTCTTT
cdr3_aa: CASSNRDRGSGTEAFF
d_call: TRBD1
v_call: TRBV13
clone_size: -
j_call: TRBJ1-1

cdr3_nt: TGTGCCAGCAGTCCTCCCAGGGGGGATAACTCCTACGAGCAGTACTTC
cdr3_aa: CASSPPRGDNSYEQYF
d_call: -
v_call: TRBV2
clone_size: -
j_call: TRBJ2-7

cdr3_nt: TGTGCCAGCAGCCGCCCCCAGGGAGGGGCCGCTTTCACCCTCCACTTT
cdr3_aa: CASSRPQGGAAFTLHF
d_call: -
v_call: TRBV7-9
clone_size: once
j_call: TRBJ1-6

cdr3_nt: TGTGCCAGCAGCTTTGCACAGATCCTTAACTATGGCTACACCTTC
cdr3_aa: CASSFAQILNYGYTF
d_call: -
v_call: TRBV5-6
clone_size: -
j_call: TRBJ1-2

cdr3_nt: TGTGCCTGGAGTGTAATGGGAGCCAACCCCTATGGCTACACCTTC
cdr3_aa: CAWSVMGANPYGYTF
d_call: -
v_call: TRBV30
clone_size: -
j_call: TRBJ1-2

cdr3_nt: TGTGCCAGCTCACCCTTGGGTGCGGGGTCGGTCACTGAAGCTTTCTTT
cdr3_aa: CASSPLGAGSVTEAFF
d_call: -
v_call: TRBV18
clone_size: -
j_call: TRBJ1-1

cdr3_nt: TGTGCCAGCAACCAGGGGTCCAACGAGCAGTACTTC
cdr3_aa: CASNQGSNEQYF
d_call: -
v_call: TRBV12-3/TRBV12-4
clone_size: -
j_call: TRBJ2-7

cdr3_nt: TGTGCCAGCAGCGCAGGAGGGACAGGGGGAATTCATTCACCCCTCCACTTT
cdr3_aa: CASSAGGTGGIHSPLHF
d_call: TRBD1
v_call: TRBV9
clone_size: once
j_call: TRBJ1-6

cdr3_nt: TGTGCCAGCAGCCAAGGCCCCTGGGCCGAGAGCACCGGGGAGCTGTTTTTT
cdr3_aa: CASSQGPWAESTGELFF
d_call: -
v_call: TRBV3-1/TRBV3-2
clone_size: once
j_call: TRBJ2-2

cdr3_nt: TGTGCCAGCAGCGCCGGGACTAGCGGGTCCTACGAGCAGTACTTC
cdr3_aa: CASSAGTSGSYEQYF
d_call: TRBD2
v_call: TRBV3-1/TRBV3-2
clone_size: few
j_call: TRBJ2-7

cdr3_nt: TGTGCCAGTAGCTTACAGGACATGAACACTGAAGCTTTCTTT
cdr3_aa: CASSLQDMNTEAFF
d_call: -
v_call: TRBV19
clone_size: -
j_call: TRBJ1-1

cdr3_nt: TGTGGGACAGTGAACACTGAAGCTTTCTTT
cdr3_aa: CGTVNTEAFF
d_call: TRBD1
v_call: TRBV20-1
clone_size: -
j_call: TRBJ1-1

cdr3_nt: TGTGCCAGTAGTTCCAAACTAGCGGACGGTAACAATGAGCAGTTCTTC
cdr3_aa: CASSSKLADGNNEQFF
d_call: TRBD2
v_call: TRBV19
clone_size: -
j_call: TRBJ2-1

cdr3_nt: TGTGCCACCAGTGACCGAAACAGGGGGCGGATGAATGAGCAGTTCTTC
cdr3_aa: CATSDRNRGRMNEQFF
d_call: TRBD1
v_call: TRBV24-1
clone_size: -
j_call: TRBJ2-1

cdr3_nt: TGCGCCAGCAGCTTGGAAGGCGGGTTCAAGCAGTACTTC
cdr3_aa: CASSLEGGFKQYF
d_call: -
v_call: TRBV5-1
clone_size: -
j_call: TRBJ2-7

cdr3_nt: TGTGCCAGCACCACACCTTTGGCTTACGAGCAGTACTTC
cdr3_aa: CASTTPLAYEQYF
d_call: -
v_call: TRBV28
clone_size: -
j_call: TRBJ2-7

cdr3_nt: TGTGCCAGCCTAGCGCGAGAGACCCAGTACTTC
cdr3_aa: CASLARETQYF
d_call: -
v_call: TRBV7-8
clone_size: -
j_call: TRBJ2-5

cdr3_nt: TGCGCCAGCAGCAGGGGACTAGCGGGGGCGAATGAGCAGTTCTTC
cdr3_aa: CASSRGLAGANEQFF
d_call: TRBD2
v_call: TRBV5-1
clone_size: -
j_call: TRBJ2-1

cdr3_nt: TGTGCCAGCAGCTTAGGACAGGGGAGCTATGGCTACACCTTC
cdr3_aa: CASSLGQGSYGYTF
d_call: TRBD1
v_call: TRBV11-2
clone_size: -
j_call: TRBJ1-2

cdr3_nt: TGTGCCAGCAGCTTATCCGGGACACGCAAAGAAGCTTTCTTT
cdr3_aa: CASSLSGTRKEAFF
d_call: -
v_call: TRBV11-2
clone_size: few
j_call: TRBJ1-1

cdr3_nt: TGTGCCAGCAGTTTTCAGTGGAACACTGAAGCTTTCTTT
cdr3_aa: CASSFQWNTEAFF
d_call: -
v_call: TRBV6-6
clone_size: -
j_call: TRBJ1-1